These T cell receptor beta chains were read from a single sample in a study of blood T cell repertoires in COVID-19. Method: immunoSEQ multiplex PCR; TCRdb's copy keeps in-frame clones and lacks some. The table includes 150,000 to 180,000 clones, around three quarters detected once. Source material: peripheral blood. The source of these receptors is a man of 80 years or more with acute or convalescent COVID-19. CDR3s include the opening cysteine and the closing phenylalanine or tryptophan. The D gene is left open where the match is weak. The listing skips clone size in some rows; elsewhere it reads once, few, many or a size class.

NA	NA	TRBV1	19	TRBJ2-3	TGCACCAGCAGCCGAAAGGCCGGGACTAGCGGGGGGGCCCCAGATACGCAGTATTTT	CTSSRKAGTSGGAPDTQYF
NA	NA	TRBV6-2/TRBV6-3	16	TRBJ1-5	TGTGCCAGCAGTTACCCCGTCGGCCAGGGGCCCCGGGCCCAGCATTTT	CASSYPVGQGPRAQHF
NA	NA	TRBV29-1	12	TRBJ2-5	TGCAGCGTTGCGCAGGGCCAAGAGACCCAGTACTTC	CSVAQGQETQYF
TRBD2	NA	TRBV15	17	TRBJ2-1	TGTGCCACCAGCAGAGATAGTCTAGCGGACTCCTACAATGAGCAGTTCTTC	CATSRDSLADSYNEQFF
NA	NA	TRBV28	13	TRBJ1-1	TGTGCCAGCAGTTTAAACATGAACACTGAAGCTTTCTTT	CASSLNMNTEAFF
NA	NA	TRBV5-1	15	TRBJ1-2	TGCGCCAGCAGCTTGGGAGCGGAACCCCAGGATGGCTACACCTTC	CASSLGAEPQDGYTF
TRBD1	NA	TRBV2	16	TRBJ2-3	TGTGCCAGCAGTGACGCCGGACAGGGGAGCACAGATACGCAGTATTTT	CASSDAGQGSTDTQYF
NA	NA	TRBV20-1	14	TRBJ1-3	TGCAGTGCTAGTAGAGAATCCTCAGGAAACACCATATATTTT	CSASRESSGNTIYF
NA	few	TRBV5-4	15	TRBJ2-6	TGTGCCAGCAGCCCGGAGGGGGCAGGGGCCAACGTCCTGACTTTC	CASSPEGAGANVLTF
TRBD2	NA	TRBV5-1	17	TRBJ2-2	TGCGCCAGCAAGCCAACTAGCGGGGGTCTCAACACCGGGGAGCTGTTTTTT	CASKPTSGGLNTGELFF
NA	NA	TRBV5-1	13	TRBJ1-5	TGCGCCAGCAGCTTGGACAGTATACAGCCCCAGCATTTT	CASSLDSIQPQHF
NA	NA	TRBV29-1	14	TRBJ2-2	TGCAGCGTTTACCAGGGGCCGCGGACCGGGGAGCTGTTTTTT	CSVYQGPRTGELFF
NA	few	TRBV7-2	15	TRBJ1-4	TGTGCCAGCAGCCCCACAACCGCAACTAATGAAAAACTGTTTTTT	CASSPTTATNEKLFF